This TCR beta chain originates from a study of blood T cell repertoires in COVID-19. Turning to the study itself: Collection of acute and convalescent COVID-19 samples took place in the United States, Italy and Spain. T cells, B-cell-depleted T cells, or PBMCs supplied cDNA or gDNA.

Authors' methods: Estimation of nucleated cell counts relied on the amplification of reference gene primers. Method: immunoSEQ multiplex PCR; TCRdb's copy keeps in-frame clones and lacks some. V and J calls plus clone size are reproduced from that table; the DNA served to infer D and trimming. Of some 21,000 clones in the sample, less than 90% were seen once. The trim removed 4 bases at V and 4 bases at J, leaving 12 bases unmatched. The CDR3 has 18 amino acids. Per germline, CDR1 SGHNT and CDR2 YYREEE (reference sequence). The sequencing input was peripheral blood. This TCR derives from a human donor with acute or convalescent COVID-19. The donor label of this sample is uncertain. The chain joins TRBV5-4 to TRBJ2-5; the match to TRBD2 covers 14 bases. The CDR3 coding sequence is TGTGCCAGCAGCCCCCGGTTGACTAGCGGGAGGGCGGGAGAGACCCAGTACTTC. It specifies CASSPRLTSGRAGETQYF.